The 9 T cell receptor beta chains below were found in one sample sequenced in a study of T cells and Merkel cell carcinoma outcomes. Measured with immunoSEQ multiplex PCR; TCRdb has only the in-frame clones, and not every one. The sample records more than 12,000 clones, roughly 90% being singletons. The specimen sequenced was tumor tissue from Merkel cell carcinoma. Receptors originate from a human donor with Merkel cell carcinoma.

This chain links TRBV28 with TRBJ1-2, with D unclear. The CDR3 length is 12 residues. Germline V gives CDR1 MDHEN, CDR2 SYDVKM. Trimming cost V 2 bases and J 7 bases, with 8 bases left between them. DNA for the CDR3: TGTGCCAGCAGTTTACTAACCACTGGCTACACCTTC. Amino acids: CASSLLTTGYTF.

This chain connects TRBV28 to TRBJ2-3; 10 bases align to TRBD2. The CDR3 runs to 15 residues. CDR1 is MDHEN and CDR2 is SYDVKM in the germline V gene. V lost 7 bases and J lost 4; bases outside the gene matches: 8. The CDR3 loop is CASTTSGRGPDTQYF. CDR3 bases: TGTGCCAGCACCACGAGCGGGAGGGGGCCAGATACGCAGTATTTT.

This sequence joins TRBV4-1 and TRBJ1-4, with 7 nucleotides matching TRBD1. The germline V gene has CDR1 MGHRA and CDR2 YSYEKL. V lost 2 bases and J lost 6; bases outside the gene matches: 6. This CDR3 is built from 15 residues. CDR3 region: CASSQIDRDDEKLFF. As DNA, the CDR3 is TGCGCCAGCAGCCAAATAGACAGGGATGATGAAAAACTGTTTTTT.

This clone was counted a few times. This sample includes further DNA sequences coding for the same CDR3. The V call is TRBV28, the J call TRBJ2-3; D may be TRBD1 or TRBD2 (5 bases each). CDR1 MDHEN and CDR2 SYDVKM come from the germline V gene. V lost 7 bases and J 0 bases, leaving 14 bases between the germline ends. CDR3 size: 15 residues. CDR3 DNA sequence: TGTGCCAGCACGGGACCTTCCAGAAGCACAGATACGCAGTATTTT. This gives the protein CASTGPSRSTDTQYF.

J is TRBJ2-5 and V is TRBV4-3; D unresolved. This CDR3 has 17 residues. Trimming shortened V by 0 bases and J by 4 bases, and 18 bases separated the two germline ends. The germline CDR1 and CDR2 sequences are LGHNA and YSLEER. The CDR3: CASSQDGPTRVGETQYF. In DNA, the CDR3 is TGCGCCAGCAGCCAAGACGGCCCGACCCGGGTGGGAGAGACCCAGTACTTC.

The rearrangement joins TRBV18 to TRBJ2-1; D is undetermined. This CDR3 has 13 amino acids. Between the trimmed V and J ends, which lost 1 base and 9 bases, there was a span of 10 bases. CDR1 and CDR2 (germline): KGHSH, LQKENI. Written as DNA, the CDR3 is TGTGCCAGCTCACCACTTTATCCGGCTGAGCAGTTCTTC. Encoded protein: CASSPLYPAEQFF.

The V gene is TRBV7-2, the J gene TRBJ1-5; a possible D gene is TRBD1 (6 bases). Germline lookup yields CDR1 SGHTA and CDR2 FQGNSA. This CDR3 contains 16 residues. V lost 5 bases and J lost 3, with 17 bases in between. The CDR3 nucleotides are TGTGCCAGCAGCCGGACATTACAGGGTGTCAATCAGCCCCAGCATTTT. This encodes CASSRTLQGVNQPQHF.

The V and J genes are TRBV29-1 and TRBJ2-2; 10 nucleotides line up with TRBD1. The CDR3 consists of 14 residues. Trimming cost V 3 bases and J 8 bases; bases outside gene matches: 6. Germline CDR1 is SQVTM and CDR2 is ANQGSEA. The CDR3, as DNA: TGCAGCGTTGACCCAGACAGGGGGCAGGGGGAGCTGTTTTTT. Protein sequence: CSVDPDRGQGELFF.

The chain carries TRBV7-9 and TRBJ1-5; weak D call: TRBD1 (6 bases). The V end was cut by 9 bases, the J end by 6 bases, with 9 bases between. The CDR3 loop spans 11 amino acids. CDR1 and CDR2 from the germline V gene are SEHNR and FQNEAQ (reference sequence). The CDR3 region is CASPGVQPQHF. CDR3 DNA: TGTGCCAGTCCAGGGGTTCAGCCCCAGCATTTT.